These 22 T cell receptor beta chains share one sample of origin, sequenced in a study of control samples from healthy donors and cancer patients. Profiling relied on immunoSEQ multiplex PCR, and the TCRdb table lists in-frame clones only, not all of them. The repertoire holds roughly 150,000 clones, with approximately 90% as singletons. Sequenced: blood. Receptors were obtained from a woman in her 30s in good health.

The V gene is TRBV2, the J gene TRBJ1-4, with D possibly being TRBD1 (5 bases). Trimming removed 6 bases at V and 8 bases at J, with 16 bases between. Germline V gives CDR1 SNHLY, CDR2 FYNNEI. The CDR3 totals 14 residues. The CDR3 is CASSWDGSPEKLFF. In DNA form, the CDR3 reads TGTGCCAGCAGCTGGGACGGATCCCCGGAAAAACTGTTTTTT. The full variable domain, with the rest looked up from reference TRBV2 and TRBJ1-4, is EPEVTQTPSHQVTQMGQEVILRCVPISNHLYFYWYRQILGQKVEFLVSFYNNEISEKSEIFDDQFSVERPDGSNFTLKIRSTKLEDSAMYFCASSWDGSPEKLFFGSGTQLSVL.

The chain recombines TRBV19 with TRBJ2-4, with no clear D. Germline loops: CDR1 LNHDA, CDR2 SQIVND (reference sequence). Deletions cut 1 base from V and 8 bases from J, with 9 bases between. CDR3 length: 13 residues. The DNA for the CDR3 is TGTGCCAGTAGTATAGCTGGGTCTGACATTCAGTACTTC. This encodes CASSIAGSDIQYF.

The chain uses TRBV10-3 and TRBJ2-1, with D possibly being TRBD1 or TRBD2 (6 bases each). This CDR3 contains 14 residues. Germline V gene lookup returns CDR1 ENHRY and CDR2 SYGVKD. Trimming took 3 bases from V and 12 from J, leaving 18 bases between them. The CDR3: CAISESGARGGQFF. For the CDR3, the DNA is TGTGCCATCAGTGAATCGGGGGCACGGGGTGGGCAGTTCTTC.

The CDR3 is CASRGTETTGELFF. The CDR3 bases are TGTGCCAGCAGGGGGACGGAAACCACCGGGGAGCTGTTTTTT. The chain has TRBV6-5 and TRBJ2-2; D may match TRBD1 or TRBD2 (5 bases each). The CDR3 runs 14 residues. The germline CDR1 and CDR2 sequences are MNHEY and SVGAGI. V dropped 6 bases and J dropped 4 bases, with 12 bases sitting between them.

J is TRBJ2-7 and V is TRBV5-1; 11 bases match TRBD1. The junction had 7 bases not matched to a gene; V was cut back by 4 bases and J by 7 bases. Germline CDR1 and CDR2: SGHRS and YFSETQ. The CDR3 contains 14 residues. CDR3: CASSREGTGGEQYF. As DNA, the CDR3 is TGCGCCAGCAGCCGAGAAGGGACAGGGGGTGAGCAGTACTTC.

Turning to this clone: The same CDR3 also results from other DNA sequences found in this sample. This rearrangement joins TRBV29-1 to TRBJ2-2, with D perhaps being TRBD1 or TRBD2 (5 bases each). Trimming cost V 8 bases and J 4 bases, with 23 bases left between them. CDR1 is SQVTM and CDR2 is ANQGSEA in the germline V gene. The CDR3 is 16 amino acids. The CDR3 region is CSFLNRGAQGTGELFF. The CDR3 DNA is TGCAGCTTTTTGAACCGGGGCGCCCAAGGCACCGGGGAGCTGTTTTTT.

The chain combines TRBV3-1 (or the pseudogene TRBV3-2) with TRBJ2-1, with D perhaps matching TRBD2 (6 bases). Germline V gene sequence: CDR1 LGHDT, CDR2 YNNKEL (reference sequence). This CDR3 comprises 15 residues. V lost 0 bases to trimming and J lost 1 base, with 7 bases between them. The CDR3: CASSQEGRSYNEQFF. Here the CDR3 DNA reads TGTGCCAGCAGCCAAGAAGGGAGGTCCTACAATGAGCAGTTCTTC.

The chain uses TRBV4-1 and TRBJ1-4; D gene ambiguous. In germline, CDR1 is MGHRA, CDR2 YSYEKL. V lost 5 bases and J lost 0, with 13 bases in between. This CDR3 spans 16 amino acids. The DNA of the CDR3 is TGCGCCAGCAGCACACCCGGGTCGGCAACTAATGAAAAACTGTTTTTT. Its translation: CASSTPGSATNEKLFF.

The genes are TRBV3-1 (or the pseudogene TRBV3-2) and TRBJ1-1, with a possible D match to TRBD1 (5 bases). CDR3 size: 14 residues. The V gene's germline CDR1 is LGHDT and CDR2 YNNKEL (reference sequence). Trimming cost V 0 bases and J 9 bases, with 14 bases left between them. This CDR3 reads CASSQDKSGGKAFF. For the CDR3, the DNA is TGTGCCAGCAGCCAAGATAAGAGCGGGGGGAAAGCTTTCTTT.

V gene TRBV18 combines with J gene TRBJ2-3; no definite D call. Trimming took 2 bases from V and 0 from J, leaving 9 bases between them. The V gene's germline CDR1 is KGHSH and CDR2 LQKENI. This CDR3 comprises 15 residues. CDR3 in DNA: TGTGCCAGCTCACCAACGGCGGAGAGCACAGATACGCAGTATTTT. It translates to CASSPTAESTDTQYF. The whole variable domain, filled in from reference TRBV18 and TRBJ2-3, reads NAGVMQNPRHLVRRRGQEARLRCSPMKGHSHVYWYRQLPEEGLKFMVYLQKENIIDESGMPKERFSAEFPKEGPSILRIQQVVRGDSAAYFCASSPTAESTDTQYFGPGTRLTVL.

The chain is built from TRBV9 and TRBJ1-1, with D possibly TRBD1 on 5 matching bases. V dropped 0 bases and J dropped 4 bases, with 10 bases sitting between them. The CDR3 sequence is 14 residues long. Germline CDR1 and CDR2: SGDLS and YYNGEE. The CDR3 DNA is TGTGCCAGCAGCGTAGGGGGGGTCGGCACTGAAGCTTTCTTT. This encodes CASSVGGVGTEAFF.

The chain carries TRBV18 and TRBJ1-5; D is undetermined. V lost 1 base to trimming and J lost 6 bases, with 7 bases between them. Germline V lookup: CDR1 KGHSH, CDR2 LQKENI. The CDR3 contains 13 residues. CDR3 residues: CASSPQGGQPQHF. The CDR3, as DNA: TGTGCCAGCTCACCACAGGGTGGTCAGCCCCAGCATTTT.

This clone was picked up one time. The rearrangement links TRBV19 to TRBJ2-1; 8 nucleotides line up with TRBD2. This CDR3 spans 14 amino acids. The V gene's germline CDR1 is LNHDA and CDR2 SQIVND (reference sequence). J lost 5 bases, V lost 5 bases, and 5 bases had no gene match. The CDR3 DNA reads TGTGCCAGTAGTCCAGGACTAGCAGACAATGAGCAGTTCTTC. Residues: CASSPGLADNEQFF.

V usage is TRBV9 and J usage is TRBJ2-2, with D possibly matching TRBD2 (6 bases). There are 13 residues in the CDR3. Germline V lookup: CDR1 SGDLS, CDR2 YYNGEE. Trimming left V 0 bases short and J 6 bases short, with 6 bases between. The CDR3 sequence: CASSVVAAGELFF. CDR3 nucleotides: TGTGCCAGCAGCGTAGTAGCGGCCGGGGAGCTGTTTTTT.

The CDR3 loop reads CASSLGGSEQYF. CDR3 nucleotide sequence: TGTGCCAGCAGCTTAGGAGGGTCCGAGCAGTACTTC. The V gene is TRBV11-2, the J gene TRBJ2-7; D might be TRBD2 (5 bases). The germline V gene encodes CDR1 SGHAT and CDR2 FQNNGV. The CDR3 totals 12 residues. V was cut by 1 base and J by 6 bases, with 7 bases left in between.

This sequence joins TRBV5-1 and TRBJ2-3; 7 nucleotides match TRBD1. Germline values: CDR1 SGHRS, CDR2 YFSETQ. J was trimmed by 4 bases and V by 5 bases; bases with no gene match: 10. CDR3 length equals 15 residues. CDR3 sequence (DNA): TGCGCCAGCAGTAGGGACAGTTCCTCGGCAGATACGCAGTATTTT. Its translation: CASSRDSSSADTQYF.

This clone was counted once. This chain links TRBV5-6 with TRBJ2-7; TRBD1 might be the D (6 bases). The length of the CDR3 is 14 residues. Germline-derived CDR1 and CDR2 are SGHDT and YYEEEE. Trimming removed 4 bases at V and 1 base at J, with 12 bases between. The CDR3 protein is CASSPLGQSYEQYF. The CDR3, as DNA: TGTGCCAGCAGCCCACTTGGACAGTCCTACGAGCAGTACTTC.

The rearrangement uses TRBV19 and TRBJ2-7; D is unclear. Germline V lookup: CDR1 LNHDA, CDR2 SQIVND (reference sequence). Trimming shortened V by 3 bases and J by 1 base, and 10 bases separated the two germline ends. The CDR3 runs to 14 residues. CDR3 amino acids: CASSIAGSSYEQYF. The CDR3 DNA is TGTGCCAGTAGTATCGCAGGTTCTTCCTACGAGCAGTACTTC.

The chain carries TRBV29-1 and TRBJ2-7, with 8 bases that match TRBD2. CDR1 and CDR2 (germline): SQVTM, ANQGSEA. Trimming at V came to 4 bases and at J to 4 bases, leaving 9 bases not matched to a gene. The length of the CDR3 is 14 residues. The CDR3 coding sequence is TGCAGCGTTGTGTGGGGACTAGGAGGTTACGAGCAGTACTTC. Its protein is CSVVWGLGGYEQYF.

The sample holds a few counts of this clone. The V call is TRBV19, the J call TRBJ2-4; 9 nucleotides match TRBD1. CDR1 LNHDA and CDR2 SQIVND come from the germline V gene (reference sequence). This CDR3 spans 14 amino acids. Trimming took 5 bases from V and 4 from J; bases not matched to a gene: 3. For the CDR3, the DNA is TGTGCCAGTAGTGCGGGGACAGGGAAAAACATTCAGTACTTC. Encoded protein: CASSAGTGKNIQYF. Supplemented by reference TRBV19 and TRBJ2-4, the full variable domain reads DGGITQSPKYLFRKEGQNVTLSCEQNLNHDAMYWYRQDPGQGLRLIYYSQIVNDFQKGDIAEGYSVSREKKESFPLTVTSAQKNPTAFYLCASSAGTGKNIQYFGAGTRLSVL.

CDR3 protein: CASSLRGNQPQHF. The CDR3 coding sequence is TGTGCCAGCAGCTTGAGGGGAAATCAGCCCCAGCATTTT. The genes are TRBV12-3 or TRBV12-4 and TRBJ1-5, with a possible D match to TRBD1 (5 bases). Between the trimmed V and J ends, which lost 6 bases and 4 bases, there was a span of 10 bases. The CDR3 extends over 13 amino acids.

The chain is built from TRBV20-1 and TRBJ2-3, with unresolved D. This CDR3 is built from 13 residues. V lost 3 bases and J lost 2, with 9 bases in between. The germline V gene has CDR1 DFQATT and CDR2 SNEGSKA (reference sequence). The CDR3 region has the DNA TGCAGTGCTAGTCGCAGTGCCACAGATACGCAGTATTTT. Protein sequence: CSASRSATDTQYF.